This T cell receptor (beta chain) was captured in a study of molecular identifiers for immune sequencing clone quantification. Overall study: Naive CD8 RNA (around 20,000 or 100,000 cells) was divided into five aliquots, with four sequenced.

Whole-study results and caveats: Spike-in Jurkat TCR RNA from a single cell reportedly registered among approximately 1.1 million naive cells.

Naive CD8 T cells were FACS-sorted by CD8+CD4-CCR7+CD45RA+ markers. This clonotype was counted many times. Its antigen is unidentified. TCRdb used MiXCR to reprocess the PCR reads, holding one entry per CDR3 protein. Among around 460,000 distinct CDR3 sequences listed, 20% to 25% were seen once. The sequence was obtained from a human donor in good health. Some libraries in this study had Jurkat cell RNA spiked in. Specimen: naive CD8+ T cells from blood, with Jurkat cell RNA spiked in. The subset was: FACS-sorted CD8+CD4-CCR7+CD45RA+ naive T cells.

In DNA form, the CDR3 reads TGTGCCAGCAGCTTGTGGGACAGCTCCTACGAGCAGTACTTC. Protein: CASSLWDSSYEQYF. This chain links TRBV7-2 with TRBJ2-7; 7 bases align to TRBD1. The CDR3 length is 14 residues. Looked up from germline, CDR1 is SGHTA and CDR2 is FQGNSA. Losses at the gene ends were 3 bases for V and 0 bases for J; bases not matched to a gene: 2.